Only a few counts were recorded for the clone carrying this T cell receptor (beta chain). This entry belongs to a study of T-cell memory formation after mild COVID-19. CDR3 length: 14 amino acids. Trimming cost V 1 base and J 11 bases, with 18 bases left between them. Germline loops: CDR1 SGHRS, CDR2 YFSETQ. TCRdb re-called the 5' RACE reads through MiXCR, storing one row per CDR3 protein. Of 200,000 or so distinct CDR3 sequences detected, more than 15% appear once; the ten largest clones hold roughly 2.1%. This TCR came from an adult woman who had mild COVID-19 (a few samples of this study predate the infection). Cell type and time point are not known. The sample comprised PBMCs or a T cell subset sorted from them (not recorded which). The V gene is TRBV5-1, the J gene TRBJ1-1; D possibly corresponds to TRBD1 (6 bases). Here the CDR3 DNA reads TGCGCCAGCAGCTTGACAGGGCCCACTCTCGGGGCTTTCTTT. It codes for CASSLTGPTLGAFF. Drawing the rest from reference TRBV5-1 and TRBJ1-1, the complete variable domain is KAGVTQTPRYLIKTRGQQVTLSCSPISGHRSVSWYQQTPGQGLQFLFEYFSETQRNKGNFPGRFSGRQFSNSRSEMNVSTLELGDSALYLCASSLTGPTLGAFFGQGTRLTVV.